These 5 T cell receptor beta chains were sequenced from one sample in a study of T cell responses to AZD1222 COVID-19 vaccine. Method: immunoSEQ multiplex PCR; TCRdb's copy keeps in-frame clones and lacks some. The sample has 140,000 to 150,000 clones; about 91% are singletons. Sequenced material: peripheral blood, taken on day 0 of AZD1222 vaccination. These receptor sequences come from an adult in good health.

The chain uses TRBV7-8 and TRBJ1-1; TRBD1 is a possible D gene (5 bases). The germline CDR1 and CDR2 sequences are SGHVS and FQNEAQ. Trimming took off 7 bases at V and 6 bases at J, with 21 bases between the two ends. This CDR3 is 15 amino acids long. The CDR3 DNA is TGTGCCAGCACAAAGAATACCCGAAGGGGCGCTGAAGCTTTCTTT. The encoded protein is CASTKNTRRGAEAFF.

This chain uses TRBV5-8 with TRBJ2-3; possibly TRBD1 for D (6 bases). This CDR3 comprises 13 residues. Trimming left V 0 bases short and J 6 bases short, with 8 bases between. Germline V CDR1 and CDR2: SGHTS, YDEGEE. The CDR3 region is CASSLADRDTQYF. CDR3 DNA sequence: TGTGCCAGCAGCTTGGCCGACAGGGATACGCAGTATTTT. Variable domain in full (rest from reference TRBV5-8 and TRBJ2-3): EAGVTQSPTHLIKTRGQQATLRCSPISGHTSVYWYQQALGLGLQFLLWYDEGEERNRGNFPPRFSGRQFPNYSSELNVNALELEDSALYLCASSLADRDTQYFGPGTRLTVL.

This clone has only one observation. The chain links TRBV6-5 to TRBJ1-3; TRBD1 matches at 8 bases. The CDR3 consists of 15 residues. Germline V lookup: CDR1 MNHEY, CDR2 SVGAGI. V shed 6 bases, J shed 4 bases, and the junction held 8 bases outside the gene matches. CDR3 sequence reads: CASRPQGEGGNTIYF. The CDR3 DNA reads TGTGCCAGCAGGCCACAGGGGGAGGGAGGAAACACCATATATTTT.

This chain joins TRBV6-5 and TRBJ1-2; 7 positions agree with TRBD1. J lost 5 bases, V lost 3 bases, and 9 bases had no gene match. The CDR3 has 15 residues. CDR1 is MNHEY and CDR2 is SVGAGI in the germline V gene. The CDR3 spells CASSYTGAIPYGYTF. The CDR3 nucleotides are TGTGCCAGCAGTTATACAGGGGCCATTCCATATGGCTACACCTTC.

The chain combines TRBV5-6 with TRBJ1-2; D is perhaps TRBD1 (6 bases). The CDR3 totals 14 residues. V lost 4 bases to trimming and J lost 7 bases, with 17 bases between them. Germline CDR1 is SGHDT and CDR2 is YYEEEE. This chain's CDR3 is CASSLTGSKGGYTF. In nucleotides, the CDR3 is TGTGCCAGCAGCCTTACAGGGTCTAAAGGTGGCTACACCTTC. Using reference TRBV5-6 and TRBJ1-2 for the parts outside the CDR3, the full variable domain is DAGVTQSPTHLIKTRGQQVTLRCSPKSGHDTVSWYQQALGQGPQFIFQYYEEEERQRGNFPDRFSGHQFPNYSSELNVNALLLGDSALYLCASSLTGSKGGYTFGSGTRLTVV.